The rows below give T cell receptor beta chains drawn from one sample of a study of neoadjuvant anti-PD-1 for oral cavity cancer. The table came from immunoSEQ multiplex PCR; TCRdb's copy has only in-frame clones and leaves some out. The sample records around 17,000 clones, 65% to 75% being singletons. The source material was PBMCs, sampled before nivolumab (anti-PD-1) treatment. Receptors were obtained from a person between 35 and 79 years old with oral cavity squamous cell carcinoma. Both conserved end residues are part of each CDR3. The order of the fields is D gene, clone size, J gene, V gene, CDR3 DNA, CDR3 protein. The D gene is left open where the match is weak. Some rows mark clone size as missing; the rest say once, few, many or name a class of expanded clone.

- | - | TRBJ2-7 | TRBV11-2 | TGTGCCAGCAGCTCCGGCGGGGTTACCTACGAGCAGTACTTC | CASSSGGVTYEQYF
- | - | TRBJ1-4 | TRBV9 | TGTGCCAGCAGCGTAGCTGGACAGAACGGGGAAAAACTGTTTTTT | CASSVAGQNGEKLFF
TRBD1 | - | TRBJ2-7 | TRBV7-2 | TGTGCCAGCAGCTCGCCCGCACAGGGGGTTAGATCTTACGAGCAGTACTTC | CASSSPAQGVRSYEQYF
- | - | TRBJ2-7 | TRBV6-1 | TGTGCCAGCAGTCCTCATTGGACTATCTACGAGCAGTACTTC | CASSPHWTIYEQYF
TRBD2 | - | TRBJ2-7 | TRBV6-6 | TGTGCCAGCAGTCTCCTAGCGGGATCCTACGAGCAGTACTTC | CASSLLAGSYEQYF
- | few | TRBJ1-2 | TRBV5-4 | TGTGCCAGCAGCTTCGGAACTACGACAGGTTTGGGTGGCTACACCTTC | CASSFGTTTGLGGYTF
- | few | TRBJ1-5 | TRBV28 | TGTGCCAGCAGTTTCCGGGGACGGGATAATCAGCCCCAGCATTTT | CASSFRGRDNQPQHF
- | medium-sized | TRBJ2-6 | TRBV7-3 | TGTGCCAGCAGCTTAAACCTGTGGGACTCTGGGGCCAACGTCCTGACTTTC | CASSLNLWDSGANVLTF
- | - | TRBJ1-1 | TRBV4-2 | TGTGCCAGCAGCACTGAGGGGTTTGAAGCTTTCTTT | CASSTEGFEAFF
- | few | TRBJ2-7 | TRBV5-6 | TGTGCCAGCAGCTTCAGGGACGAGCAGTACTTC | CASSFRDEQYF
TRBD1 | - | TRBJ1-5 | TRBV30 | TGTGCCTGGGGGGACAGCCTCGGTGTCAGGCCCCAGCATTTT | CAWGDSLGVRPQHF
TRBD2 | - | TRBJ2-2 | TRBV9 | TGTGCCAGCAGCCTTACGGCGGGGGGGCTCATCGGGGAGCTGTTTTTT | CASSLTAGGLIGELFF